This note documents a single T cell receptor beta chain sequence. This entry is derived from a study of T cell changes during pregnancy in multiple sclerosis. Some clones are missing from TCRdb's copy, which holds only in-frame ones; the method was immunoSEQ multiplex PCR. The sample yields 93,000 or so clones, about 90% seen once. Germline lookup yields CDR1 ENHRY and CDR2 SYGVKD. The CDR3 has 15 amino acids. V lost 3 bases and J lost 3, with 15 bases in between. The receptor's source is a female donor with multiple sclerosis, enrolled in a pregnancy study. The sequences come from peripheral blood, collected after pregnancy. The chain joins TRBV10-3 to TRBJ2-7, with D tentatively TRBD2 (5 bases). This CDR3 is CAISDGLATLYEQYF. The CDR3 nucleotides read TGTGCCATCAGTGATGGGCTAGCTACGCTCTACGAGCAGTACTTC.